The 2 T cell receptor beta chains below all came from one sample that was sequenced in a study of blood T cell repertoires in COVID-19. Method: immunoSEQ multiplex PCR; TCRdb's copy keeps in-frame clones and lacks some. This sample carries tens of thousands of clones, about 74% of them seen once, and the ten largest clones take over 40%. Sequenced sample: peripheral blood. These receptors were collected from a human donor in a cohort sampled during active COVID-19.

The CDR3 here is CASSLGVAQYF. As DNA, the CDR3 is TGTGCCAGCAGCTTGGGAGTGGCCCAGTACTTC. The gene calls are TRBV5-6 and TRBJ2-5, with D uncertain. Trimming shortened V by 0 bases and J by 9 bases, and 6 bases separated the two germline ends. This CDR3 contains 11 residues. Germline CDR1 SGHDT, CDR2 YYEEEE.

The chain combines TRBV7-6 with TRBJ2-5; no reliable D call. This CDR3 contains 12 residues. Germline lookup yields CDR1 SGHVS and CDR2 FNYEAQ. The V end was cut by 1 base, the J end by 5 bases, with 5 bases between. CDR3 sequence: CASSLGAETQYF. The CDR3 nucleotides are TGTGCCAGCAGCTTAGGTGCGGAGACCCAGTACTTC.